The 27 T cell receptor beta chains in this list originate from one sample, sequenced in a study of spatial heterogeneity in lung cancer. Noted time point: sample taken at primary tumor resection. Broader study findings: Counts of expanded alpha and beta TCRs within tumors tracked the tumor nonsynonymous mutation count.

These TCRs are of unknown antigen specificity. Each CDR3 protein gets one entry after TCRdb re-called the 5' RACE reads with MiXCR. The sample lists roughly 17,000 distinct CDR3 sequences, 6.8% occurring once. This sample comprised lung tumor tissue, obtained at surgery. The origin of the receptors is a female donor with early-stage non-small cell lung cancer.

This clonotype was recorded many times. This chain connects TRBV24-1 to TRBJ2-5; 13 bases match TRBD2. V gave up 6 bases and J gave up 5 bases; unmatched junction bases: 8. The CDR3 consists of 16 residues. CDR1 and CDR2 (germline): KGHDR, SFDVKD. In DNA, the CDR3 is TGTGCCACCAGTCCGGCGGGACTAGCGGGGCCGGAGACCCAGTACTTC. Translated, it gives CATSPAGLAGPETQYF.

This clonotype was recorded once. Being one base from a much bigger clone, this may be a read error. The chain couples TRBV6-1 to TRBJ1-1, with D perhaps matching TRBD1 (5 bases). The CDR3 contains 15 residues. With 7 bases removed from V and 5 bases from J, the gap between germline ends came to 20 bases. Germline V lookup: CDR1 MNHNS, CDR2 SASEGT. The CDR3 protein is CASTLQMGGWTEAFF. The CDR3 DNA is TGTGCCAGCACCCTCCAGATGGGGGGTTGGACTGAAGCTTTCTTT.

The sample holds many counts of this clonotype. The chain recombines TRBV28 with TRBJ2-3; D unclear. This CDR3 comprises 14 residues. Trimming pared 3 bases from V and 2 bases from J, leaving 9 bases between. From germline, CDR1 is MDHEN and CDR2 SYDVKM. In DNA, the CDR3 is TGTGCCAGCAGTTTGGACCAATCCACAGATACGCAGTATTTT. Its translation is CASSLDQSTDTQYF.

This clonotype was picked up many times. The chain couples TRBV2 to TRBJ1-2; no firm D call. Trimming shortened V by 1 base and J by 4 bases, and 10 bases separated the two germline ends. Germline CDR1 reads SNHLY; CDR2 reads FYNNEI. The CDR3 has 14 residues. The CDR3 here is CASSEGTSIYGYTF. DNA of the CDR3: TGTGCCAGCAGTGAAGGGACGTCGATCTATGGCTACACCTTC.

This clonotype was counted a few times. The chain combines TRBV5-1 with TRBJ2-7; TRBD2 agrees at 8 bases. The CDR3 length is 15 residues. Germline lookup yields CDR1 SGHRS and CDR2 YFSETQ. Trimming took 4 bases from V and 4 from J; bases not matched to a gene: 10. The chain's CDR3 is CASSAASGRTYEQYF. CDR3 in DNA: TGCGCCAGCAGCGCGGCTAGCGGGCGGACTTACGAGCAGTACTTC.

This clonotype was seen ten or more times. The rearrangement links TRBV27 to TRBJ2-2; no clear D gene. The germline V and J ends were trimmed by 3 bases and 4 bases, with 6 bases remaining between them. The length of the CDR3 is 13 residues. Germline assignment: CDR1 MNHEY and CDR2 SMNVEV (reference sequence). CDR3 nucleotide sequence: TGTGCCAGCAGTTTTGACCTCACCGGGGAGCTGTTTTTT. This gives the protein CASSFDLTGELFF.

This clonotype was detected ten times or more. The chain recombines TRBV14 with TRBJ2-3; 9 bases agree with TRBD2. The germline V gene has CDR1 SGHDN and CDR2 FVKESK. The V gene end was trimmed by 1 base and the J gene end by 6 bases; junction bases not matched to a gene: 2. This CDR3 spans 14 amino acids. The CDR3 reads CASSQGLAGDTQYF. The DNA of the CDR3 is TGTGCCAGCAGCCAAGGGCTAGCGGGGGATACGCAGTATTTT.

This clonotype was observed a handful of times. J is TRBJ2-1 and V is TRBV3-1; D ambiguous. The CDR3 covers 12 residues. CDR1 and CDR2 from the germline V gene are LGHDT and YNNKEL (reference sequence). Trimming pared 1 base from V and 16 bases from J, leaving 14 bases between. As DNA, the CDR3 is TGTGCCAGCAGCCAAGTGGGGATGAGCTTCTTCTTC. This codes for CASSQVGMSFFF.

This clonotype was counted many times. The chain has TRBV20-1 and TRBJ1-6; D might be TRBD1 (6 bases). The V gene's germline CDR1 is DFQATT and CDR2 SNEGSKA (reference sequence). V lost 0 bases and J 11 bases, leaving 17 bases between the germline ends. CDR3 length equals 15 residues. CDR3 region: CSAREDGGRGTPLHF. In nucleotides, the CDR3 is TGCAGTGCTAGAGAGGATGGGGGGCGCGGGACACCCCTCCACTTT.

This clonotype was seen only a few times. The chain carries TRBV4-3 and TRBJ1-1; D uncertain. Germline V gives CDR1 LGHNA, CDR2 YSLEER. The V end was cut by 4 bases, the J end by 3 bases, with 12 bases between. This CDR3 is 14 amino acids long. CDR3 nucleotides: TGCGCCAGCAGCCCCTCGAGGAAAGACACTGAAGCTTTCTTT. Protein sequence: CASSPSRKDTEAFF.

This clonotype has a count of ten or more. The chain employs TRBV9 and TRBJ2-7; 9 nucleotides agree with TRBD2. The length of the CDR3 is 15 residues. CDR1 is SGDLS and CDR2 is YYNGEE in the germline V gene. V lost 0 bases, J lost 7 bases, and 8 bases stayed unmatched. The CDR3 DNA sequence: TGTGCCAGCAGCGTAGAAGGGACTAGCCTAGGAGAGCAGTACTTC. This sequence encodes CASSVEGTSLGEQYF.

By proportion, this clonotype is medium-sized. The chain combines TRBV9 with TRBJ1-2, with a weak D call TRBD1 (6 bases). Germline-derived CDR1 and CDR2 are SGDLS and YYNGEE. V lost 0 bases and J 3 bases, leaving 9 bases between the germline ends. CDR3 size: 14 residues. The CDR3 loop reads CASSVVQGDYGYTF. The CDR3 DNA follows: TGTGCCAGCAGCGTAGTACAGGGAGACTATGGCTACACCTTC.

This clonotype was detected only a few times. The V and J genes are TRBV20-1 and TRBJ2-1; D is perhaps TRBD2 (7 bases). The V gene's germline CDR1 is DFQATT and CDR2 SNEGSKA (reference sequence). Trimming took 7 bases from V and 15 from J, leaving 25 bases between them. The CDR3 totals 13 residues. The CDR3 nucleotides read TGCAGTGTTCCTACCCGAGGGGGGGGGAGGTTGTTCTTC. Protein product: CSVPTRGGGRLFF.

This clonotype has more than one count but fewer than ten. The chain combines TRBV10-3 with TRBJ1-1; D might be TRBD1 (5 bases). In germline, CDR1 is ENHRY, CDR2 SYGVKD. This CDR3 contains 16 residues. Trimming took 10 bases from V and 0 from J, leaving 21 bases between them. CDR3 in amino acids: CATLYSSQVMNTEAFF. The DNA of the CDR3 is TGTGCCACCTTGTACTCATCACAGGTAATGAACACTGAAGCTTTCTTT.

This clonotype was recorded at least ten times. The rearrangement joins TRBV10-3 to TRBJ1-2; no reliable D call. Deletions cut 4 bases from V and 0 bases from J, with 12 bases between. Per the germline V gene, CDR1 is ENHRY and CDR2 is SYGVKD. The CDR3 extends over 15 amino acids. The CDR3 sequence: CAISAEVTANYGYTF. The CDR3 coding sequence is TGTGCCATCAGTGCAGAAGTAACCGCTAACTATGGCTACACCTTC.

The chain has TRBV12-3 or TRBV12-4 and TRBJ1-6; D gene uncertain. The ends were cut back, 3 bases at V and 11 bases at J, with 8 bases in the middle. This CDR3 region has 12 residues. The CDR3 spells CASSFGNPPLHF. The CDR3 DNA reads as TGTGCCAGCAGTTTCGGGAATCCACCCCTCCACTTT.

This clonotype has a handful of counts. The rearrangement links TRBV7-3 to TRBJ1-1; D gene unclear. Germline V gives CDR1 SGHTA, CDR2 FQGTGA. The CDR3 has 13 amino acids. Trimming took 5 bases from V and 1 from J, leaving 8 bases between them. The DNA of the CDR3 is TGTGCCAGCAGCCCCTGGGGGAACACTGAAGCTTTCTTT. This codes for CASSPWGNTEAFF.

This clonotype has more than one count but fewer than ten. The chain is built from TRBV3-1 and TRBJ1-1, with D perhaps TRBD1 (5 bases). The CDR3 totals 15 residues. V lost 4 bases to trimming and J lost 1 base, with 13 bases between them. Germline lookup yields CDR1 LGHDT and CDR2 YNNKEL (reference sequence). CDR3 DNA sequence: TGTGCCAGCAGCCCCACTGCGGGGGAGAACACTGAAGCTTTCTTT. It is translated as CASSPTAGENTEAFF.

This clonotype was seen many times. The chain joins TRBV6-1 to TRBJ1-5, with D perhaps TRBD1 (5 bases). CDR3 length: 15 residues. The germline gives CDR1 MNHNS, CDR2 SASEGT. Trimming cost V 0 bases and J 9 bases, with 15 bases left between them. CDR3 loop: CASSEATAPYRPQHF. CDR3 bases: TGTGCCAGCAGTGAAGCGACAGCCCCGTATCGGCCCCAGCATTTT.

The chain has TRBV4-3 and TRBJ1-2; no firm D call. This CDR3 spans 14 amino acids. V was clipped by 1 base and J by 3 bases, with 9 bases between them. The germline V gene encodes CDR1 LGHNA and CDR2 YSLEER. As DNA, the CDR3 is TGCGCCAGCAGCCAAGGCTGGAGGGACTATGGCTACACCTTC. Its translation is CASSQGWRDYGYTF.

This rearrangement joins TRBV21-1 to TRBJ2-5; TRBD2, as called in the table, went unchecked against the DNA. TRBV21-1 is a listed pseudogene. The CDR3 contains 16 residues. CDR3 DNA: TGTGCCAGCAGCACAAGGACTAGCGGGGAAGAAGAGACCCAGTACTTC. It encodes CASSTRTSGEEETQYF.

This clonotype was observed many times. The J gene is TRBJ2-7, the V gene TRBV6-2 or TRBV6-3, with 10 bases that match TRBD2. The V gene's germline CDR1 is MNHEY and CDR2 SVGEGT. The CDR3 spans 16 residues. V trimming: 6 bases; J trimming: 0 bases; junction bases outside the gene matches: 8. CDR3: CASRLTSGAISYEQYF. The CDR3 DNA follows: TGTGCCAGCAGACTCACTAGCGGGGCCATCTCCTACGAGCAGTACTTC.

In its sample, this clonotype was seen many times. This chain links TRBV7-6 with TRBJ2-2; 8 bases fit TRBD1. The CDR3 is 15 amino acids. Germline values: CDR1 SGHVS, CDR2 FNYEAQ. The ends lost 5 bases at V and 4 bases at J; junction bases unmatched: 6. This CDR3 reads CASSPGQAITGELFF. As DNA, the CDR3 is TGTGCCAGCAGCCCGGGACAGGCGATCACCGGGGAGCTGTTTTTT.

Concerning this clonotype itself: A much bigger clone sits one base away, suggesting this may be a read error. The chain couples TRBV6-2 or TRBV6-3 to TRBJ2-2; weak D call: TRBD1 (5 bases). Trimming cost V 5 bases and J 1 base, with 8 bases left between them. The CDR3 is 14 amino acids. Germline assignment: CDR1 MNHEY and CDR2 SVGEGT. The CDR3 region is CASSTTGNTGELFF. CDR3 coding DNA: TGTGCCAGCAGTACCACAGGGAACACCGGGGAGCTGTTTTTT.

This clonotype was counted many times. Sequence at one end of the junction differs from germline and may be a read error. The chain employs TRBV6-1 and TRBJ2-7; the D is unclear. The CDR3 spans 10 residues. Looked up from germline, CDR1 is MNHNS and CDR2 is SASEGT. The CDR3 region has the DNA TGTGCCAGCAGGGAAGGCGAGCAGTACTTC. This translates into CASREGEQYF.

This clonotype was seen repeatedly, ten times or more. The chain has TRBV12-3 or TRBV12-4 and TRBJ2-3; D not resolved. Between the trimmed V and J ends, which lost 8 bases and 10 bases, there was a span of 13 bases. The CDR3 contains 11 residues. CDR3: CASLEQRSQYF. The CDR3 region has the DNA TGTGCCAGCCTAGAACAGAGATCGCAGTATTTT.

In this sample, this clonotype turned up many times. The CDR3 bases are TGCAGTGCTAGTCGGCCCGGAGCGGTGGGGAACACTGAAGCTTTCTTT. Translation gives CSASRPGAVGNTEAFF. The J gene is TRBJ1-1, the V gene TRBV20-1, with D hard to call. Trimming left V 3 bases short and J 1 base short, with 18 bases between. Germline CDR1 reads DFQATT; CDR2 reads SNEGSKA (reference sequence). This CDR3 contains 16 residues.